This T cell receptor beta chain was sequenced for a study of blood T cells in healthy people across ages. Study results and caveats: A strong correlation was found between TCR beta diversity and the percentage of naive T cells. Both naive CD4+ cell counts and diversity were greater in long-lived donors than in aged donors.

For every donor, a draw yielded around 9.4 milliliters of peripheral blood. A sample-barcoded 5' primer and a J-beta primer mix were used in a second PCR of roughly 7 to 12 cycles. One entry per CDR3 protein results from TCRdb running MiXCR on the 5' RACE reads. The sample yields over 1,300,000 distinct CDR3 sequences, roughly 59% seen once. Germline-derived CDR1 and CDR2 are SGHAT and FQNNGV. The CDR3 contains 14 residues. Trimming stripped 2 bases from V and 5 bases from J, with 12 bases between. This clonotype turned up a few times. The antigen remains unidentified. V and J are TRBV11-2 and TRBJ1-1, with D unresolved. The source is a young man in good health. The material sequenced was blood. The CDR3 DNA sequence: TGTGCCAGCAGCTTATCCCCGGGTGGGACTGAAGCTTTCTTT. Translation: CASSLSPGGTEAFF. The variable domain in full, with the rest retrieved from reference TRBV11-2 and TRBJ1-1, is EAGVAQSPRYKIIEKRQSVAFWCNPISGHATLYWYQQILGQGPKLLIQFQNNGVVDDSQLPKDRFSAERLKGVDSTLKIQPAKLEDSAVYLCASSLSPGGTEAFFGQGTRLTVV.